The rows below give T cell receptor beta chains drawn from one sample of a study of blood T cell repertoires in COVID-19. Clones were read by immunoSEQ multiplex PCR, and TCRdb kept only the in-frame ones, dropping some. Seen here are more than 110,000 clones, 84% observed once, and the top ten hold 8%. The sequenced material came from peripheral blood. The receptors derive from a human donor in a cohort sampled during active COVID-19. CDR3s include the opening cysteine and the closing phenylalanine or tryptophan. Each record gives: D gene, V gene, J gene, clone size, CDR3 protein, CDR3 DNA. D genes are given only for firm matches. Some rows have no size entry. The others give once, few or many, or a class for an expanded clone.

.	TRBV3-1/TRBV3-2	TRBJ2-1	.	CASSQDAVNEQFF	TGTGCCAGCAGCCAAGATGCGGTAAATGAGCAGTTCTTC
TRBD1	TRBV5-1	TRBJ2-5	.	CASSLDQGGEETQYF	TGCGCCAGCAGCTTGGATCAAGGGGGCGAGGAGACCCAGTACTTC
TRBD1	TRBV28	TRBJ2-7	.	CASSSGQGAIYEQYF	TGTGCCAGCAGTTCAGGACAGGGGGCTATATACGAGCAGTACTTC
.	TRBV12-3/TRBV12-4	TRBJ2-7	.	CASSSSRNEQYF	TGTGCCAGCAGTTCATCTAGGAACGAGCAGTACTTC
TRBD1	TRBV12-5	TRBJ1-1	.	CASGLVRLTGGNPNTEAFF	TGTGCTAGTGGTTTGGTACGATTGACAGGGGGCAATCCCAACACTGAAGCTTTCTTT
.	TRBV2	TRBJ1-6	.	CASTRGGSSPLHF	TGTGCCAGCACTCGGGGGGGAAGTTCACCCCTCCACTTT
.	TRBV6-5	TRBJ1-2	once	CASSYSVGLSYGYTF	TGTGCCAGCAGTTACTCGGTAGGACTGAGCTATGGCTACACCTTC
TRBD1	TRBV19	TRBJ1-1	once	CASMERAGGRNTEAFF	TGTGCCAGTATGGAAAGGGCAGGGGGCCGGAACACTGAAGCTTTCTTT
.	TRBV5-1	TRBJ1-3	.	CASSPGLGNTIYF	TGCGCCAGCAGCCCGGGACTTGGAAACACCATATATTTT
TRBD2	TRBV6-5	TRBJ2-1	.	CASSPERGTYNEQFF	TGTGCCAGCAGTCCGGAGCGGGGGACGTACAATGAGCAGTTCTTC
.	TRBV6-1	TRBJ1-4	once	CASSEALLRFF	TGTGCCAGCAGTGAAGCGCTTCTTAGGTTTTTT
.	TRBV19	TRBJ2-5	.	CASNVRAGSETQYF	TGTGCCAGTAACGTTCGCGCAGGCTCGGAGACCCAGTACTTC
.	TRBV9	TRBJ2-7	.	CAGASRAYEQYF	TGTGCAGGAGCCTCGAGAGCCTACGAGCAGTACTTC
.	TRBV28	TRBJ1-1	.	CASSFQGLNTEAFF	TGTGCCAGCAGTTTCCAGGGATTGAACACTGAAGCTTTCTTT
TRBD2	TRBV5-1	TRBJ2-3	few	CASSSSSGGLDTQYF	TGCGCCAGCAGCTCCTCTAGCGGGGGGCTGGATACGCAGTATTTT
.	TRBV19	TRBJ1-4	.	CASSRLGGMNEKLFF	TGTGCCAGTTCGCGCTTGGGGGGTATGAATGAAAAACTGTTTTTT
TRBD1	TRBV12-3/TRBV12-4	TRBJ1-1	.	CASRGQGVQAFF	TGTGCCAGCAGGGGACAGGGAGTCCAAGCTTTCTTT
TRBD2	TRBV29-1	TRBJ2-1	.	CSVLKVVGLAGDEQFF	TGCAGCGTCTTGAAGGTTGTCGGACTAGCGGGGGATGAGCAGTTCTTC
.	TRBV5-8	TRBJ2-3	.	CASSLQSRITDTQYF	TGTGCCAGCAGCTTACAATCCAGAATCACAGATACGCAGTATTTT
.	TRBV28	TRBJ2-7	.	CATLRFTGTYEQYF	TGTGCCACCCTGAGGTTCACCGGGACCTACGAGCAGTACTTC
TRBD2	TRBV3-1/TRBV3-2	TRBJ2-3	.	CASSQDILAGVLTDTQYF	TGTGCCAGCAGCCAAGATATACTAGCGGGGGTTCTCACAGATACGCAGTATTTT
TRBD1	TRBV2	TRBJ2-7	.	CASSLGQGGGYEQYF	TGTGCCAGCAGCCTAGGACAGGGAGGTGGTTACGAGCAGTACTTC
.	TRBV3-1/TRBV3-2	TRBJ2-7	.	CASSQDRRGPTKSF	TGTGCCAGCAGCCAAGATAGGAGGGGCCCCACAAAGAGCTTC
.	TRBV19	TRBJ1-3	few	CASSDSSGNTIYF	TGTGCCAGTAGCGACAGCTCTGGAAACACCATATATTTT
.	TRBV5-1	TRBJ1-3	.	CASSGTGGSGNTIYF	TGCGCCAGCAGCGGAACCGGGGGATCTGGAAACACCATATATTTT
TRBD1	TRBV18	TRBJ1-1	.	CASSLDRGPEAFF	TGTGCCAGCTCACTTGACAGGGGTCCTGAAGCTTTCTTT
.	TRBV19	TRBJ1-5	.	CATSGARGGSNQPQHF	TGTGCCACCTCGGGCGCCCGGGGAGGAAGCAATCAGCCCCAGCATTTT
.	TRBV7-2	TRBJ2-7	.	CASSLAQGTYEQYF	TGTGCCAGCAGCTTAGCGCAGGGTACCTACGAGCAGTACTTC
TRBD2	TRBV7-2	TRBJ2-7	.	CASSLFLLADSYEQYF	TGTGCCAGCAGCTTATTTCTACTAGCGGACTCCTACGAGCAGTACTTC
TRBD1	TRBV19	TRBJ2-7	once	CASSTGTGSEQYF	TGTGCCAGTAGTACGGGGACAGGGTCCGAGCAGTACTTC
.	TRBV6-5	TRBJ1-2	few	CASTPLEGYNYGYTF	TGTGCCAGCACCCCCTTAGAGGGATATAACTATGGCTACACCTTC
TRBD2	TRBV5-1	TRBJ2-2	.	CASSYTPGGTAGELFF	TGCGCCAGCAGCTATACCCCGGGGGGGACCGCCGGGGAGCTGTTTTTT
TRBD1	TRBV6-5	TRBJ1-5	few	CASSQGGQRRQPQHF	TGTGCCAGCAGCCAGGGGGGACAGCGACGCCAGCCCCAGCATTTT
.	TRBV19	TRBJ2-5	.	CASSIMAQETQYF	TGTGCCAGTAGTATCATGGCACAAGAGACCCAGTACTTC
.	TRBV10-3	TRBJ2-7	few	CAISDVNRDLGEQYF	TGTGCCATCAGTGATGTGAACAGGGATCTGGGAGAGCAGTACTTC
.	TRBV18	TRBJ2-7	.	CASSRGRPEEQYF	TGTGCCAGCTCACGTGGCAGGCCCGAAGAGCAGTACTTC
TRBD2	TRBV9	TRBJ2-7	.	CASSEGTSGDEQYF	TGTGCCAGCAGCGAGGGGACTAGCGGGGATGAGCAGTACTTC
.	TRBV23-1	TRBJ1-1	.	CASSRLLEAFF	TGCGCCAGCAGCCGTCTCCTTGAAGCTTTCTTT
TRBD1	TRBV11-1	TRBJ1-1	.	CASSKQGGGTEAFF	TGTGCCAGCAGTAAGCAGGGGGGTGGCACTGAAGCTTTCTTT
TRBD1	TRBV5-5	TRBJ2-7	once	CASTPDSGQFSYEQYF	TGTGCCAGCACCCCCGATTCGGGACAGTTTTCCTACGAGCAGTACTTC
.	TRBV27	TRBJ1-1	.	CAFCGRGRAFF	TGTGCCTTCTGTGGCCGGGGGAGAGCTTTCTTT
TRBD1	TRBV7-6	TRBJ2-2	.	CASSFRARTGDPTGELFF	TGTGCCAGCAGCTTTAGGGCCCGGACAGGGGATCCCACCGGGGAGCTGTTTTTT
.	TRBV7-6	TRBJ2-5	.	CASSPSVGREETQYF	TGTGCCAGCAGCCCCTCCGTGGGCAGGGAAGAGACCCAGTACTTC
.	TRBV10-1	TRBJ2-3	.	CASNPQGARDTQYF	TGCGCCAGCAACCCGCAAGGGGCGAGGGATACGCAGTATTTT
.	TRBV2	TRBJ1-4	.	CASREGNGVEKLFF	TGTGCCAGCCGCGAGGGAAACGGGGTCGAAAAACTGTTTTTT
.	TRBV5-4	TRBJ2-5	.	CASSREAQETQYF	TGTGCCAGCAGCCGCGAAGCACAGGAGACCCAGTACTTC
.	TRBV9	TRBJ2-7	once	CASSPGLGPYEQYF	TGTGCCAGCAGTCCGGGACTCGGACCCTACGAGCAGTACTTC
TRBD1	TRBV3-1/TRBV3-2	TRBJ1-6	.	CASSQAPRGTAYSPLHF	TGTGCCAGCAGCCAAGCCCCCAGGGGGACCGCTTATTCACCCCTCCACTTT
TRBD1	TRBV11-2	TRBJ2-1	.	CASSFAGTGGYNEQFF	TGTGCCAGCAGCTTCGCCGGGACAGGGGGCTACAATGAGCAGTTCTTC
TRBD1	TRBV28	TRBJ1-2	.	CASSPRQGLFTNYGYTF	TGTGCCAGCAGTCCCCGACAGGGGTTATTTACTAACTATGGCTACACCTTC
TRBD1	TRBV19	TRBJ2-1	.	CASSIRGQGAIRSYNEQFF	TGTGCCAGTAGTATTAGGGGACAGGGGGCAATTAGGTCCTACAATGAGCAGTTCTTC
.	TRBV3-1/TRBV3-2	TRBJ2-5	.	CASSPNGRAEETQYF	TGTGCCAGCAGCCCGAACGGCAGGGCAGAAGAGACCCAGTACTTC
.	TRBV15	TRBJ1-1	.	CATSPRPNTEAFF	TGTGCCACCAGTCCTAGACCGAACACTGAAGCTTTCTTT
TRBD1	TRBV19	TRBJ1-6	few	CASRQGQGSPLHF	TGTGCCAGCCGACAGGGTCAGGGTTCACCCCTCCACTTT
.	TRBV6-5	TRBJ1-5	.	CASRETGSGNQPQHF	TGTGCCAGCCGGGAGACGGGGTCGGGCAATCAGCCCCAGCATTTT
TRBD2	TRBV24-1	TRBJ2-1	.	CATSDPSGGGRYEQFF	TGTGCCACCAGTGACCCTAGCGGGGGGGGTAGATATGAGCAGTTCTTC